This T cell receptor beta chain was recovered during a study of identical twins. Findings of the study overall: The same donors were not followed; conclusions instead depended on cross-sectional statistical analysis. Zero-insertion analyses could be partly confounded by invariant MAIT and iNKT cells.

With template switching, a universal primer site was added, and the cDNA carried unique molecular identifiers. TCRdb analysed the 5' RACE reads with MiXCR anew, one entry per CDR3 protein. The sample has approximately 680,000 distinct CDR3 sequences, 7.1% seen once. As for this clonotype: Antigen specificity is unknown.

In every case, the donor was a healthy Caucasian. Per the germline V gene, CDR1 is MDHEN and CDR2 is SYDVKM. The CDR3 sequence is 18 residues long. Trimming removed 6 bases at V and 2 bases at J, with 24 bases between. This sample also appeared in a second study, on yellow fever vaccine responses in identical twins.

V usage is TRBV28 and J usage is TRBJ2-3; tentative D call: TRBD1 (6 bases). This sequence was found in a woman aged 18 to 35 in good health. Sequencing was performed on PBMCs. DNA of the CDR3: TGTGCCAGCAGGTCGGACAGAACCTCCTTTTTACCCACAGATACGCAGTATTTT. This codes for CASRSDRTSFLPTDTQYF.